This is a list of T cell receptor beta chains from one sample in a study of cytomegalovirus exposure and HLA in healthy donors. Sequenced by immunoSEQ multiplex PCR; TCRdb stores in-frame clones only, minus some. The sample includes around 210,000 clones, over 75% of them seen just once. Sequencing was done on a sample of PBMCs. The receptors were sampled from a boy between 5 and 17 years old in good health and CMV-seronegative. CDR3s include the opening cysteine and the closing phenylalanine or tryptophan. The D gene is left open where the match is weak. Part of the rows lack a size; the others show once, few, many or a class for expanded clones.

V	size	D	J	CDR3	DNA
TRBV5-1	-	-	TRBJ2-7	CASSLKGYEQYF	TGCGCCAGCAGCTTGAAGGGGTACGAGCAGTACTTC
TRBV25-1	once	TRBD1	TRBJ2-2	CASSEYGFRQGGTGELFF	TGTGCCAGCAGTGAATATGGATTTAGACAGGGGGGGACCGGGGAGCTGTTTTTT
TRBV11-2	-	TRBD1	TRBJ2-7	CASRWTGDSYEQYF	TGTGCCAGCAGGTGGACAGGGGATTCCTACGAGCAGTACTTC
TRBV5-4	-	-	TRBJ1-5	CASSLDPGGNQPQHF	TGTGCCAGCAGCTTAGACCCAGGGGGCAATCAGCCCCAGCATTTT
TRBV2	-	-	TRBJ1-2	CASSYTPGGYTF	TGTGCCAGCAGTTATACACCGGGTGGCTACACCTTC
TRBV7-9	-	-	TRBJ2-3	CASSLAVGGTDTQYF	TGTGCCAGCAGCTTAGCAGTAGGGGGCACAGATACGCAGTATTTT
TRBV7-8	-	-	TRBJ2-5	CASSRGQETQYF	TGTGCCAGCAGCCGGGGTCAAGAGACCCAGTACTTC
TRBV7-9	once	TRBD2	TRBJ2-3	CASSLAGGTDTQYF	TGTGCCAGCAGCTTAGCGGGAGGGACAGATACGCAGTATTTT
TRBV20-1	-	-	TRBJ2-7	CSATDLYEQYF	TGCAGTGCAACAGATCTCTACGAGCAGTACTTC
TRBV7-9	-	-	TRBJ1-1	CASSLVRGQTNEAFF	TGTGCCAGCAGCTTAGTGCGCGGACAGACTAATGAAGCTTTCTTT
TRBV4-1	few	TRBD2	TRBJ2-1	CASSQAGLANYEQFF	TGCGCCAGCAGCCAAGCGGGACTAGCCAACTATGAGCAGTTCTTC
TRBV9	-	TRBD1	TRBJ1-2	CASSVGRTGVNYGYTF	TGTGCCAGCAGCGTAGGAAGGACAGGGGTAAACTATGGCTACACCTTC
TRBV5-4	-	TRBD1	TRBJ1-2	CASRRTGTGYGYTF	TGTGCCAGCAGGCGAACCGGGACAGGATATGGCTACACCTTC
TRBV7-9	-	TRBD1	TRBJ2-1	CASNRGNNEQFF	TGTGCCAGCAACAGGGGGAACAATGAGCAGTTCTTC
TRBV13	-	-	TRBJ1-1	CASSPGRRDTEAFF	TGTGCCAGCAGCCCCGGGAGAAGGGACACTGAAGCTTTCTTT
TRBV6-1	-	TRBD2	TRBJ2-1	CASSAYFSGGGASNEQFF	TGTGCCAGCAGTGCCTATTTCTCAGGCGGGGGGGCGAGCAATGAGCAGTTCTTC
TRBV15	-	-	TRBJ2-7	CATSRALGVYEQYF	TGTGCCACCAGCCGCGCTCTCGGGGTCTACGAGCAGTACTTC
TRBV11-2	once	-	TRBJ1-2	CASSFLRHRRYYGYTF	TGTGCCAGCAGCTTCCTTCGGCACAGGCGCTACTATGGCTACACCTTC
TRBV6-6	-	-	TRBJ2-7	CASSYLEGYEQYF	TGTGCCAGCAGTTATCTCGAGGGTTACGAGCAGTACTTC
TRBV25-1	-	TRBD1	TRBJ1-1	CASRPSGQASEAFF	TGTGCCAGCAGGCCTTCCGGACAGGCCTCTGAAGCTTTCTTT
TRBV11-2	once	-	TRBJ1-2	CASSLLRGPYGYTF	TGTGCCAGCAGCTTACTCCGGGGTCCTTATGGCTACACCTTC
TRBV5-1	-	TRBD2	TRBJ2-2	CASSWVAGRSLGELFF	TGCGCCAGCAGCTGGGTAGCGGGGAGATCCCTCGGGGAGCTGTTTTTT
TRBV4-1	-	-	TRBJ2-5	CASSQGPGEQETQYF	TGCGCCAGCAGCCAAGGTCCAGGGGAGCAAGAGACCCAGTACTTC
TRBV18	-	-	TRBJ1-5	CASSPRRYSNQPQHF	TGTGCCAGCTCACCGCGGAGGTATAGCAATCAGCCCCAGCATTTT
TRBV30	-	TRBD1	TRBJ1-2	CAWSVGGGACGYTF	TGTGCCTGGAGTGTAGGAGGGGGCGCATGTGGCTACACCTTC
TRBV9	-	TRBD1	TRBJ1-3	CASSVQTGLAGNTIYF	TGTGCCAGCAGCGTCCAGACAGGGCTGGCTGGAAACACCATATATTTT